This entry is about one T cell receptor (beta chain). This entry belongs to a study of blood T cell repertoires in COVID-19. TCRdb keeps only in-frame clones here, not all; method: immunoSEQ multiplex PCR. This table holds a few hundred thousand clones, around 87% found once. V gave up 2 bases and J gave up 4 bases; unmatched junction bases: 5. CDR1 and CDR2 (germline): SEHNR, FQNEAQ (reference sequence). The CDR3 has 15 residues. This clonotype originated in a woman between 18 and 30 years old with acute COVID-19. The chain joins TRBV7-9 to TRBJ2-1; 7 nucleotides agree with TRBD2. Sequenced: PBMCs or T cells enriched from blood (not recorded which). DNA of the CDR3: TGTGCCAGCAGCTTACTAGCGGTAAAATACAATGAGCAGTTCTTC. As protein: CASSLLAVKYNEQFF.